This passage covers 31 T cell receptor beta chains from one sample sequenced in a study of CXCR3-negative and CXCR3-positive naive CD8 T cells. In preparing the TRB cDNA libraries, 5' RACE with UMI labels was used. No DNA is given; TCRdb re-called the 5' RACE reads and lists each CDR3 protein once. In total, the table holds roughly 6,000 distinct CDR3 sequences. For these receptors, no antigen is known. Whole-study results and caveats: When CXCR3-positive naive cells were set against CXCR3-negative naive cells, the former had more hydrophobic TRB CDR3s.

The sequenced sample consisted of naive CXCR3+ CD8+ T cells from blood. Subset denoted: CD45RO-CCR7+CD27+CD95- naive CD8+ T cells expressing CXCR3 (TNR3+). The source is a human donor in good health. Some clones in this sample may be carry-over from other donors' samples.

The rearrangement links TRBV11-2 to TRBJ2-1; TCRdb selects TRBD1, and the lack of DNA leaves this call unchecked. The CDR3 sequence is 15 residues long. Germline-derived CDR1 and CDR2 are SGHAT and FQNNGV. The CDR3 loop reads CASSLEAGRPGEQFF.

According to its frequency, this clonotype is medium-sized. The chain couples TRBV2 to TRBJ1-5; the TRBD1 assignment by TCRdb is unverifiable without DNA. Per the germline V gene, CDR1 is SNHLY and CDR2 is FYNNEI. This CDR3 has 15 residues. CDR3: CASSEGRGLNQPQHF.

This clonotype registers medium-sized by frequency. The V call is TRBV28, the J call TRBJ2-1. The CDR3 is 18 amino acids. The germline V gene has CDR1 MDHEN and CDR2 SYDVKM. The CDR3 here is CASSLRILAHRSYNEQFF.

The rearrangement uses TRBV29-1 and TRBJ2-2; the D gene TCRdb calls, TRBD1, cannot be checked with no DNA. Germline CDR1 reads SQVTM; CDR2 reads ANQGSEA. The CDR3 contains 16 residues. CDR3: CSVEDLGRLNTGELFF.

The V call is TRBV20-1, the J call TRBJ2-7; TCRdb gives TRBD2 as the D gene, but with no DNA this cannot be confirmed. CDR3 length equals 18 residues. The germline gives CDR1 DFQATT, CDR2 SNEGSKA (reference sequence). This chain's CDR3 is CSARDRSSVSSGRYEQYF.

Measured by frequency, this clonotype is medium-sized (0.01 to 0.1%). The genes are TRBV4-3 and TRBJ2-1. CDR1 and CDR2 (germline): LGHNA, YSLEER. This CDR3 has 16 residues. The CDR3 sequence is CASSQDVAADYNEQFF.

V gene TRBV19 combines with J gene TRBJ2-2; absent DNA, TCRdb's TRBD2 call cannot be checked. CDR3 length: 15 amino acids. The V gene's germline CDR1 is LNHDA and CDR2 SQIVND (reference sequence). The CDR3 spells CASIYWGGSPGELFF.

The chain recombines TRBV27 with TRBJ2-3; there is no DNA to check the TCRdb D call of TRBD1. Germline V lookup: CDR1 MNHEY, CDR2 SMNVEV (reference sequence). The CDR3 consists of 13 residues. This CDR3 is CANIQGSGDTQYF.

The CDR3 sequence is CASTGLAGADEQFF. The chain combines TRBV5-6 with TRBJ2-1; the TCRdb D gene call, TRBD2, has no DNA to confirm it. The germline V gene has CDR1 SGHDT and CDR2 YYEEEE. The CDR3 totals 14 residues.

The chain joins TRBV14 to TRBJ2-3. CDR1 SGHDN and CDR2 FVKESK come from the germline V gene. The CDR3 is 13 residues long. The CDR3 spells CASSRVRGDTQYF.

The V call is TRBV7-9, the J call TRBJ2-6. The length of the CDR3 is 13 residues. Germline V CDR1 and CDR2: SEHNR, FQNEAQ (reference sequence). The CDR3 here is CASSDAGANVLTF.

The gene calls are TRBV25-1 and TRBJ1-2. CDR1 MGHDK and CDR2 SYGVNS come from the germline V gene. The CDR3 sequence is 14 residues long. The CDR3 spells CASSELGQAYGYTF.

The V and J genes are TRBV29-1 and TRBJ1-1; TCRdb's D call, TRBD1, is unchecked because there is no DNA. This CDR3 comprises 13 residues. The germline CDR1 and CDR2 sequences are SQVTM and ANQGSEA. The CDR3 is CSVEKGLDTEAFF.

This clonotype is labeled medium-sized (0.01 to 0.1%) based on frequency. This sequence joins TRBV12-3 or TRBV12-4 and TRBJ2-5; absent DNA, TCRdb's TRBD1 call cannot be checked. The CDR3 consists of 13 residues. The CDR3 loop reads CASSMGQGETQYF.

This clonotype counts as medium-sized (0.01 to 0.1%) by frequency. The chain combines TRBV29-1 with TRBJ1-1; there is no DNA to check the TCRdb D call of TRBD1. The CDR3 totals 13 residues. Germline CDR1 is SQVTM and CDR2 is ANQGSEA. The CDR3 here is CSVEIPGGTEAFF.

The rearrangement joins TRBV5-6 to TRBJ1-5; TCRdb proposes TRBD1, but this gene call is untestable without DNA. The CDR3 loop spans 13 amino acids. The germline V gene has CDR1 SGHDT and CDR2 YYEEEE. The CDR3 loop reads CASSFWGSGSQHF.

This clonotype is medium-sized by frequency. The J gene is TRBJ2-3, the V gene TRBV12-3 or TRBV12-4; TCRdb's D call of TRBD1 is untestable without DNA. There are 13 residues in the CDR3. This chain's CDR3 is CASSQGGTDTQYF.

This clonotype is called medium-sized based on its frequency. The rearrangement links TRBV7-2 to TRBJ2-7. Germline CDR1 SGHTA, CDR2 FQGNSA. The CDR3 extends over 14 amino acids. The CDR3 loop reads CASSLVERAYEQYF.

The V and J genes are TRBV28 and TRBJ2-1. The CDR3 is made up of 15 amino acids. The germline V gene encodes CDR1 MDHEN and CDR2 SYDVKM. CDR3 residues: CASSLPRSSYNEQFF. Full variable domain (missing parts from reference TRBV28 and TRBJ2-1): DVKVTQSSRYLVKRTGEKVFLECVQDMDHENMFWYRQDPGLGLRLIYFSYDVKMKEKGDIPEGYSVSREKKERFSLILESASTNQTSMYLCASSLPRSSYNEQFFGPGTRLTVL.

This clonotype shows up as medium-sized by frequency. The chain links TRBV29-1 to TRBJ1-3; TCRdb returns TRBD1, unconfirmable since there is no DNA. The V gene's germline CDR1 is SQVTM and CDR2 ANQGSEA. CDR3 length: 13 amino acids. CDR3: CSVTGVTGNTIYF. The full variable domain, with the rest looked up from reference TRBV29-1 and TRBJ1-3, is SAVISQKPSRDICQRGTSLTIQCQVDSQVTMMFWYRQQPGQSLTLIATANQGSEATYESGFVIDKFPISRPNLTFSTLTVSNMSPEDSSIYLCSVTGVTGNTIYFGEGSWLTVV.

This chain connects TRBV20-1 to TRBJ2-7; the TCRdb D gene call, TRBD1, has no DNA to confirm it. The CDR3 totals 14 residues. Germline loops: CDR1 DFQATT, CDR2 SNEGSKA (reference sequence). CDR3 protein: CSARDPLTLYEQYF.

The rearrangement links TRBV12-3 or TRBV12-4 to TRBJ2-4; TCRdb's D call, TRBD1, is unchecked because there is no DNA. The CDR3 is made up of 18 amino acids. CDR3 amino acids: CASSFGRETASSKNIQYF.

This sequence joins TRBV7-2 and TRBJ2-5; TCRdb indicates TRBD1, and absent DNA this call remains unverified. This CDR3 is 15 amino acids long. Germline values: CDR1 SGHTA, CDR2 FQGNSA. CDR3 in amino acids: CASSLSPGELETQYF.

The chain joins TRBV11-3 to TRBJ2-3. Germline-derived CDR1 and CDR2 are SGHNT and YENEEA. The CDR3 is made up of 14 amino acids. CDR3 sequence reads: CASSLGLGADTQYF.

The rearrangement uses TRBV20-1 and TRBJ1-4. Looked up from germline, CDR1 is DFQATT and CDR2 is SNEGSKA (reference sequence). There are 16 residues in the CDR3. This chain's CDR3 is CSALPANQATNEKLFF.

By frequency, this clonotype is medium-sized. The chain is built from TRBV29-1 and TRBJ2-7; TCRdb designates TRBD1, a call that cannot be tested without DNA. In germline, CDR1 is SQVTM, CDR2 ANQGSEA. This CDR3 is 15 amino acids long. CDR3 amino acids: CSEDRGDHSSGEQYF.

According to its frequency, this clonotype is medium-sized. The V gene is TRBV29-1, the J gene TRBJ1-2. Germline V lookup: CDR1 SQVTM, CDR2 ANQGSEA. The CDR3 runs 12 residues. The CDR3 protein is CSVEARAPGYTF.

The V gene is TRBV14, the J gene TRBJ1-4; TCRdb's assignment of TRBD1 cannot be checked, as there is no DNA. The CDR3 has 16 residues. The germline CDR1 and CDR2 sequences are SGHDN and FVKESK. CDR3 region: CASSQDVGTRGEKLFF.

The V call is TRBV7-2, the J call TRBJ2-5; lacking DNA, the TRBD1 call made by TCRdb goes unchecked. The germline V gene encodes CDR1 SGHTA and CDR2 FQGNSA. The length of the CDR3 is 15 residues. Here the CDR3 reads CASSDLGGIQETQYF.

The V call is TRBV6-2 or TRBV6-3, the J call TRBJ2-1; no DNA is available, so the TRBD1 call from TCRdb remains unchecked. The germline V gene encodes CDR1 MNHEY and CDR2 SVGEGT. The length of the CDR3 is 17 residues. CDR3 amino acids: CASSYFRSKLGHNEQFF.

The CDR3 sequence: CASSPTGSSGNTIYF. The gene calls are TRBV4-3 and TRBJ1-3. Germline assignment: CDR1 LGHNA and CDR2 YSLEER. This CDR3 is 15 amino acids long.